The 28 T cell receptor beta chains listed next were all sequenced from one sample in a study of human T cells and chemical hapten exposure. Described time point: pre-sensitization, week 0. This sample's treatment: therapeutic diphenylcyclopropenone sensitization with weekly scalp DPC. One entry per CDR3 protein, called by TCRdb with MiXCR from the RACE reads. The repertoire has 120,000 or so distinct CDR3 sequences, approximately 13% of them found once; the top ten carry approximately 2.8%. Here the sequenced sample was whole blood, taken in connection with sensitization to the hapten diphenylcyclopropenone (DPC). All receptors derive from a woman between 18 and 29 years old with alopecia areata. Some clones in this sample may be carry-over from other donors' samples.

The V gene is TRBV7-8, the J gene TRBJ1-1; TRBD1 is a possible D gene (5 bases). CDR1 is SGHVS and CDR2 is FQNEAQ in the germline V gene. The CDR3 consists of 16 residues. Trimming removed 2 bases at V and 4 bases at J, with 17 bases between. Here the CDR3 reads CASSLMSQGGGTEAFF. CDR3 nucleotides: TGTGCCAGCAGCTTAATGTCCCAGGGCGGGGGCACTGAAGCTTTCTTT.

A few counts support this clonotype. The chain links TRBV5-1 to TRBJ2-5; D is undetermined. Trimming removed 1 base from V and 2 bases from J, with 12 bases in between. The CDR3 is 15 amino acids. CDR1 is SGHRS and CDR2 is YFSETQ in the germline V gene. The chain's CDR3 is CASSLFQSLQETQYF. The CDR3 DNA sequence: TGCGCCAGCAGCTTGTTCCAGTCCTTACAAGAGACCCAGTACTTC.

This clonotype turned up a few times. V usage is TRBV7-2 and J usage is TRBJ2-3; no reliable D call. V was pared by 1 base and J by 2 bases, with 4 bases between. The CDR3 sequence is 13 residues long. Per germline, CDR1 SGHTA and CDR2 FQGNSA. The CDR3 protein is CASSLGYTDTQYF. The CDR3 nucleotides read TGTGCCAGCAGCTTAGGTTACACAGATACGCAGTATTTT.

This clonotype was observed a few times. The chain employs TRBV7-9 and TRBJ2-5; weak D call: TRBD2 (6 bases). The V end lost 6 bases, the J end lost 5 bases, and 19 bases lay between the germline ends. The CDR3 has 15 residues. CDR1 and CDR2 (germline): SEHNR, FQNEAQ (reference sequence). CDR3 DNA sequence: TGTGCCAGCAGATTCCCCGGGACTTACGGGGAGACCCAGTACTTC. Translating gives CASRFPGTYGETQYF.

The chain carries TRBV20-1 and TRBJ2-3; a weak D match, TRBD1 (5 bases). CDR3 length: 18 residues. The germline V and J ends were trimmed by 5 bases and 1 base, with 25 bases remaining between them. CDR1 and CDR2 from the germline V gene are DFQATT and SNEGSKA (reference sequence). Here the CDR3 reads CSAQTGQVSPRGTDTQYF. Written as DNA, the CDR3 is TGCAGTGCTCAAACAGGACAAGTGTCACCAAGAGGCACAGATACGCAGTATTTT.

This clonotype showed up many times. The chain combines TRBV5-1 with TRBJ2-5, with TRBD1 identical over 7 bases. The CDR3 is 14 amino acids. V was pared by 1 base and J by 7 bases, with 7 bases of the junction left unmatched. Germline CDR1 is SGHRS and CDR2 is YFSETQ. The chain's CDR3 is CASSLTGTDGTQYF. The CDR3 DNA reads TGCGCCAGCAGCTTGACCGGGACAGACGGGACCCAGTACTTC.

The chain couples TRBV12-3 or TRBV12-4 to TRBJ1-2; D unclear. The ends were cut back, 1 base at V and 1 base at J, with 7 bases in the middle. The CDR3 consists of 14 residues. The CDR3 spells CASSLGGVNYGYTF. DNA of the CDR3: TGTGCCAGCAGTTTAGGCGGAGTTAACTATGGCTACACCTTC.

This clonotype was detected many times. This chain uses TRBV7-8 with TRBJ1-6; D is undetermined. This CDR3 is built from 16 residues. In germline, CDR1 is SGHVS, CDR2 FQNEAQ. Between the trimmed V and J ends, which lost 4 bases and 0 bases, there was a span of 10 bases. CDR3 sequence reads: CASSSTPLSYNSPLHF. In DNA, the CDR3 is TGTGCCAGCAGCTCAACACCGCTCTCCTATAATTCACCCCTCCACTTT.

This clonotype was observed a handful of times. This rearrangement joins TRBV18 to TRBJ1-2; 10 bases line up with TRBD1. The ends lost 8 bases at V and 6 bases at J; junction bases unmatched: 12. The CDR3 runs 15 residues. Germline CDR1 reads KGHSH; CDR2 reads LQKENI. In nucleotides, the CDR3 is TGTGCCAGCAACGACAGGGGGCTAGCTAGTGATGGCTACACCTTC. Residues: CASNDRGLASDGYTF.

The CDR3 DNA is TGTGCCAGCAGCTTGAGGCGGGGGGACACAGATACGCAGTATTTT. This sequence encodes CASSLRRGDTDTQYF. The genes are TRBV11-2 and TRBJ2-3; 8 bases fit TRBD2. Germline CDR1 reads SGHAT; CDR2 reads FQNNGV. The CDR3 length is 15 residues. V shed 3 bases, J shed 2 bases, and the junction held 4 bases outside the gene matches.

The CDR3 DNA reads as TGTGCCAGTAGTATAATTCTCGGGGAGCTGTTTTTT. Translated: CASSIILGELFF. This chain links TRBV19 with TRBJ2-2; D is ambiguous. CDR3 length: 12 amino acids. V shed 2 bases and J shed 7 bases, with 5 bases lying between them. Germline loops: CDR1 LNHDA, CDR2 SQIVND (reference sequence).

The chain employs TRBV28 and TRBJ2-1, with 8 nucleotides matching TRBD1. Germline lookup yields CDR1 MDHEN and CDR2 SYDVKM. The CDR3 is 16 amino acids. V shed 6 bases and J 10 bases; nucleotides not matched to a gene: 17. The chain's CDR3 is CASSLPGTGDFAEQFF. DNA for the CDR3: TGTGCCAGCAGCCTTCCCGGGACAGGCGACTTTGCGGAGCAGTTCTTC.

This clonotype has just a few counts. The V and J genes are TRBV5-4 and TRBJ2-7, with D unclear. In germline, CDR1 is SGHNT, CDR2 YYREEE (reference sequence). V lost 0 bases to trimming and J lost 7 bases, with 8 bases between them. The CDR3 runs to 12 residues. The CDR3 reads CASSLGTSEQYF. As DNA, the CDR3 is TGTGCCAGCAGCTTGGGGACGAGTGAGCAGTACTTC.

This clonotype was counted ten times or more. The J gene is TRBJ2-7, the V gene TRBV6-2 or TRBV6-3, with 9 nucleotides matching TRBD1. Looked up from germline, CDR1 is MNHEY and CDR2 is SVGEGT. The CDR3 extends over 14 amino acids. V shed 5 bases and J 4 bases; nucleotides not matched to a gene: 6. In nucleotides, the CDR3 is TGTGCCAGCAGTGGGGACAGGGCCGCGTACGAGCAGTACTTC. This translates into CASSGDRAAYEQYF.

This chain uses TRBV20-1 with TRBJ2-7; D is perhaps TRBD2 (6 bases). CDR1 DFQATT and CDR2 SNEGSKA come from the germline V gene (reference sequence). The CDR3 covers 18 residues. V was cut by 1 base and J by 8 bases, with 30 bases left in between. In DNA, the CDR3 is TGCAGTGCTAGAGCGCCCGGGACTTCTCTCCTAGATGTTTCGAAGCAGTACTTC. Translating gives CSARAPGTSLLDVSKQYF.

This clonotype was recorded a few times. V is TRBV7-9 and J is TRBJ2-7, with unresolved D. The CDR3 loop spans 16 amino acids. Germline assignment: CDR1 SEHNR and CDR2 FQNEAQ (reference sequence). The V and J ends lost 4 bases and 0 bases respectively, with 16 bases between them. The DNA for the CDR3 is TGTGCCAGCAGCTCCCCCCCCAGGTCTTACTCCTACGAGCAGTACTTC. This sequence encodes CASSSPPRSYSYEQYF.

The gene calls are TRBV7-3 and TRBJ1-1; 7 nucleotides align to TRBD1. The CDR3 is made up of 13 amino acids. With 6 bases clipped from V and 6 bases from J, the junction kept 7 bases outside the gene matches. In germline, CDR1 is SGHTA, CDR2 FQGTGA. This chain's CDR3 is CASRPRTGAEAFF. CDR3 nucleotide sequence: TGTGCCAGCAGACCCCGGACAGGTGCTGAAGCTTTCTTT. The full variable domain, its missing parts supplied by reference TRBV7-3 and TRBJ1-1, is GAGVSQTPSNKVTEKGKYVELRCDPISGHTALYWYRQSLGQGPEFLIYFQGTGAADDSGLPNDRFFAVRPEGSVSTLKIQRTERGDSAVYLCASRPRTGAEAFFGQGTRLTVV.

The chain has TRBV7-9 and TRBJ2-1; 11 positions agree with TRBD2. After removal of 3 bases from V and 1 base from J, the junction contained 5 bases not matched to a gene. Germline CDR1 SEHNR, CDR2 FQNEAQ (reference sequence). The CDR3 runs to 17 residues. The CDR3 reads CASSFLAGGLSYNEQFF. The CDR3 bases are TGTGCCAGCAGCTTTCTAGCGGGGGGCCTTTCCTACAATGAGCAGTTCTTC.

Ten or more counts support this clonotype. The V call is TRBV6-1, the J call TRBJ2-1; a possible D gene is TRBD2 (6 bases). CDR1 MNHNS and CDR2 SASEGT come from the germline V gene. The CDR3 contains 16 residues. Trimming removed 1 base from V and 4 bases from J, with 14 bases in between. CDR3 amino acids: CASSEGRGVIYNEQFF. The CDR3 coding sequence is TGTGCCAGCAGTGAAGGGCGGGGAGTCATATACAATGAGCAGTTCTTC.

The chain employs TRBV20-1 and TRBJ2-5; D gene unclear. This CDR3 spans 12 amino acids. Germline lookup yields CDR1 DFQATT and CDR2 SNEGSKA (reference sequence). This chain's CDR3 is CSPSSNQETQYF. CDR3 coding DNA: TGCAGCCCTTCCTCGAACCAAGAGACCCAGTACTTC.

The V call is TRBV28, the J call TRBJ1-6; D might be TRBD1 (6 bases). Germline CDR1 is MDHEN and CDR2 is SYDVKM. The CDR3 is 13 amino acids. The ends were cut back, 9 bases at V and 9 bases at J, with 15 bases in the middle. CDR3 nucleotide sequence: TGTGCCAGTACCTATCCCAGGGGTTCACCCCTCCACTTT. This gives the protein CASTYPRGSPLHF.

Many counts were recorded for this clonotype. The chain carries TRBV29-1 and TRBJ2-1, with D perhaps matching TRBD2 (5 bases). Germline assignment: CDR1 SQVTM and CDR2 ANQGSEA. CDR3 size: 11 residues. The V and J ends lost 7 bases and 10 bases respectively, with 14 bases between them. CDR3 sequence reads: CSADEGREQFF. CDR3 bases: TGCAGCGCGGACGAGGGCCGCGAGCAGTTCTTC.

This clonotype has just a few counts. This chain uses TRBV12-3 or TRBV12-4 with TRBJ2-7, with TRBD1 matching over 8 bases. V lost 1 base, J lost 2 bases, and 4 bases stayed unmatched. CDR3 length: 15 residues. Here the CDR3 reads CASSLGTGGAYEQYF. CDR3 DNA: TGTGCCAGCAGTTTAGGAACAGGGGGTGCCTACGAGCAGTACTTC.

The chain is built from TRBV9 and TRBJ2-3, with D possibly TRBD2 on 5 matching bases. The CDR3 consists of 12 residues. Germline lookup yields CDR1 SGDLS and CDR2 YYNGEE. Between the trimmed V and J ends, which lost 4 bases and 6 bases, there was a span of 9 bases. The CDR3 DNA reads TGTGCCAGCAGCCGGATAGCGGATACGCAGTATTTT. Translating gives CASSRIADTQYF.

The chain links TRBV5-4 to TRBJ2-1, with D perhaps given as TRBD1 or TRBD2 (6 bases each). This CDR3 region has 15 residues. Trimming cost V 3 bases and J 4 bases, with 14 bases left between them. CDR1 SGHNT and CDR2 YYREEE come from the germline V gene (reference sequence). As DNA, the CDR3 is TGTGCCAGCAGCTCCCCGGGGGCGGGGTACAATGAGCAGTTCTTC. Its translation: CASSSPGAGYNEQFF.

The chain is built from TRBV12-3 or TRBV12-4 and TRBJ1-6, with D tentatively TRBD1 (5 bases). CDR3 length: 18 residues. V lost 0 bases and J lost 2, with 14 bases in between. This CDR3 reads CASSLAGAFRAYNSPLHF. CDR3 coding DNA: TGTGCCAGCAGTTTAGCCGGTGCATTCAGGGCCTATAATTCACCCCTCCACTTT.

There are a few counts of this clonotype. DNA for the CDR3: TGTGCCAGCTCACCCTGGACCGTCGGCTCCTACAATGAGCAGTTCTTC. It is translated as CASSPWTVGSYNEQFF. The chain employs TRBV18 and TRBJ2-1; the D is unclear. The length of the CDR3 is 16 residues. Trimming removed 3 bases from V and 0 bases from J, with 12 bases in between. Looked up from germline, CDR1 is KGHSH and CDR2 is LQKENI.

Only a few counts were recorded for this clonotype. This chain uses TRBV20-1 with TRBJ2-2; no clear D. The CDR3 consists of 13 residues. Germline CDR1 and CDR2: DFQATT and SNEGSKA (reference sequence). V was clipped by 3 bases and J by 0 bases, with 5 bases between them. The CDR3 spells CSASIANTGELFF. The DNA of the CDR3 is TGCAGTGCTAGCATCGCGAACACCGGGGAGCTGTTTTTT.